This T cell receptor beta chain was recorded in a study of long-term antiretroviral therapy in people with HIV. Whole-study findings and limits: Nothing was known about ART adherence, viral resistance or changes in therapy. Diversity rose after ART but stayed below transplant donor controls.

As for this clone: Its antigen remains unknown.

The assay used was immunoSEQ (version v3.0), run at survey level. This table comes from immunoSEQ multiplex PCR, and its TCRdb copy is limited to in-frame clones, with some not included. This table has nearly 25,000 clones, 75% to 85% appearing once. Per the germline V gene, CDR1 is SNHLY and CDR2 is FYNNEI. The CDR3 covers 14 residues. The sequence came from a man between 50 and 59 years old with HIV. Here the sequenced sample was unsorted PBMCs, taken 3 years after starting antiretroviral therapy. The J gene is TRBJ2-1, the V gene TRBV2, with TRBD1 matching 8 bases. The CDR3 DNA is TGTACCACCTCCCGGGACAGGACAAACAATGAGCAGTTCTTC. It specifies CTTSRDRTNNEQFF. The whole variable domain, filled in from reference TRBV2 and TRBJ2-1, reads EPEVTQTPSHQVTQMGQEVILRCVPISNHLYFYWYRQILGQKVEFLVSFYNNEISEKSEIFDDQFSVERPDGSNFTLKIRSTKLEDSAMYFCTTSRDRTNNEQFFGPGTRLTVL.